The next 27 T cell receptor beta chains were all read from a single sample in a study of blood T cell repertoires in COVID-19. The method was immunoSEQ multiplex PCR; TCRdb's version includes in-frame clones alone and lacks a portion of them. The top ten clones hold around 1.1% of a sample with some 400,000 clones, around 89% of them seen once. Input material: PBMCs or T cells enriched from blood (not recorded which). All receptors derive from a young man who had recovered from COVID-19.

V is TRBV15 and J is TRBJ2-3, with 9 bases fitting TRBD2. Germline values: CDR1 LNHNV, CDR2 YYDKDF (reference sequence). The CDR3 is 14 amino acids. Unmatched junction bases numbered 5, after V lost 5 bases and J lost 5 bases. As DNA, the CDR3 is TGTGCCACCAGCGGCGGGAGGGCCGAAGATACGCAGTATTTT. It translates to CATSGGRAEDTQYF.

The chain couples TRBV5-1 to TRBJ2-5; 10 bases are a match to TRBD1. The germline V gene has CDR1 SGHRS and CDR2 YFSETQ. This CDR3 has 14 residues. Losses at the gene ends were 3 bases for V and 5 bases for J; bases not matched to a gene: 4. The CDR3 nucleotides read TGCGCCAGCAGCTCCTCGGGACAGGGGGAGACCCAGTACTTC. It is translated as CASSSSGQGETQYF.

This clone has just a few counts. J is TRBJ1-1 and V is TRBV5-4, with 9 bases lining up with TRBD1. The germline CDR1 and CDR2 sequences are SGHNT and YYREEE (reference sequence). This CDR3 region has 12 residues. With V trimmed by 4 bases and J by 10 bases, 5 bases remained unmatched. CDR3 sequence: CASSAGQGLAFF. The CDR3, as DNA: TGTGCCAGCAGCGCGGGACAGGGCCTAGCTTTCTTT.

The chain employs TRBV7-2 and TRBJ1-6, with D unclear. The germline CDR1 and CDR2 sequences are SGHTA and FQGNSA. CDR3 length: 14 residues. Trimming removed 4 bases from V and 10 bases from J, with 14 bases in between. The CDR3 is CASSSGAENSPLHF. The CDR3 nucleotides are TGTGCCAGCAGCTCTGGTGCGGAAAACTCACCCCTCCACTTT.

The rearrangement links TRBV7-6 to TRBJ1-1, with D maybe TRBD1 (6 bases). The CDR3 totals 13 residues. The germline V gene has CDR1 SGHVS and CDR2 FNYEAQ. V was trimmed by 5 bases and J by 4 bases, leaving 11 bases between them. The DNA of the CDR3 is TGTGCCAGCAGCCCACAGGGTGGCACTGAAGCTTTCTTT. Protein product: CASSPQGGTEAFF.

Notes on this clone: At one end, the junction sequence differs from germline, possibly due to a read error. The chain uses TRBV3-1 (or the pseudogene TRBV3-2) and TRBJ1-1, with 9 bases identical to TRBD1. Germline V lookup: CDR1 LGHDT, CDR2 YNNKEL (reference sequence). The CDR3 extends over 16 amino acids. CDR3 DNA sequence: TGTGCCAGCAGACAAGGAGTGTGGACAGGGGACACTGAAGCTTTCTTT. This codes for CASRQGVWTGDTEAFF.

The CDR3 reads CASSYSSATGDNEQFF. The DNA of the CDR3 is TGTGCCAGCAGTTACTCGAGTGCGACAGGGGACAATGAGCAGTTCTTC. The chain employs TRBV6-5 and TRBJ2-1; 8 bases align to TRBD1. Per the germline V gene, CDR1 is MNHEY and CDR2 is SVGAGI. This CDR3 is built from 16 residues. After removal of 0 bases from V and 5 bases from J, the junction contained 6 bases not matched to a gene.

The rearrangement joins TRBV19 to TRBJ2-1, with D maybe TRBD2 (5 bases). Trimming shortened V by 3 bases and J by 9 bases, and 9 bases separated the two germline ends. CDR3 length: 12 amino acids. Germline CDR1 and CDR2: LNHDA and SQIVND (reference sequence). CDR3 nucleotide sequence: TGTGCCAGTAGTATCGGACGGGGTGAGCAGTTCTTC. As protein: CASSIGRGEQFF.

The chain couples TRBV6-6 to TRBJ1-1, with a weak D call TRBD1 (6 bases). Germline CDR1 reads MNHNY; CDR2 reads SVGAGI (reference sequence). The CDR3 is 14 amino acids. The V end lost 6 bases, the J end lost 1 base, and 12 bases lay between the germline ends. The CDR3 sequence is CASRGDTENTEAFF. CDR3 coding DNA: TGTGCCAGCAGAGGGGACACCGAGAACACTGAAGCTTTCTTT.

J is TRBJ1-1 and V is TRBV7-8; TRBD1 agrees at 10 bases. CDR1 and CDR2 (germline): SGHVS, FQNEAQ. The CDR3 runs to 16 residues. Trimming took 1 base from V and 11 from J; bases not matched to a gene: 13. CDR3 nucleotide sequence: TGTGCCAGCAGCTTAGGCCCGGTTAGACAGGGGGCAGGGGCTTTCTTT. This sequence encodes CASSLGPVRQGAGAFF. Complete variable domain (other parts from reference TRBV7-8 and TRBJ1-1): GAGVSQSPRYKVAKRGQDVALRCDPISGHVSLFWYQQALGQGPEFLTYFQNEAQLDKSGLPSDRFFAERPEGSVSTLKIQRTQQEDSAVYLCASSLGPVRQGAGAFFGQGTRLTVV.

The chain combines TRBV5-1 with TRBJ2-5; 7 bases line up with TRBD2. The CDR3 loop spans 15 amino acids. Germline trimming cut 2 bases from V and 2 bases from J; bases unmatched to any gene: 6. The germline CDR1 and CDR2 sequences are SGHRS and YFSETQ. CDR3 sequence: CASSFGGRGQETQYF. The CDR3 DNA reads TGCGCCAGCAGCTTCGGAGGGAGGGGACAAGAGACCCAGTACTTC.

This rearrangement joins TRBV10-3 to TRBJ2-3; no reliable D call. Germline assignment: CDR1 ENHRY and CDR2 SYGVKD. This CDR3 is 17 amino acids long. The V end lost 3 bases, the J end lost 2 bases, and 18 bases lay between the germline ends. The CDR3 sequence is CAISEVEKPSATDTQYF. In DNA, the CDR3 is TGTGCCATCAGTGAAGTGGAGAAACCCTCGGCCACAGATACGCAGTATTTT.

This clone was recorded a few times. The chain joins TRBV2 to TRBJ2-7, with D tentatively TRBD2 (5 bases). This CDR3 comprises 13 residues. Trimming took 2 bases from V and 3 from J, leaving 8 bases between them. Germline CDR1 reads SNHLY; CDR2 reads FYNNEI. The CDR3 loop reads CASSETGIYEQYF. CDR3 in DNA: TGTGCCAGCAGTGAAACCGGGATCTACGAGCAGTACTTC.

The chain recombines TRBV7-2 with TRBJ1-1; D call uncertain. The CDR3 runs to 13 residues. V was shortened by 1 base and J by 7 bases, with 10 bases between the two germline ends. CDR1 and CDR2 from the germline V gene are SGHTA and FQGNSA. The CDR3 coding sequence is TGTGCCAGCAGCTTAGTGCTTCGGGGTGAAGCTTTCTTT. This gives the protein CASSLVLRGEAFF.

This rearrangement joins TRBV9 to TRBJ2-7; the match to TRBD1 covers 8 bases. This CDR3 has 15 amino acids. V trimming: 3 bases; J trimming: 3 bases; junction bases outside the gene matches: 8. Germline lookup yields CDR1 SGDLS and CDR2 YYNGEE. The CDR3 is CASSAGTGYHYEQYF. In nucleotides, the CDR3 is TGTGCCAGCAGCGCGGGGACAGGTTATCACTACGAGCAGTACTTC.

This chain links TRBV3-1 (or the pseudogene TRBV3-2) with TRBJ1-1; 7 positions agree with TRBD1. The V and J ends lost 3 bases and 6 bases, in that order; junction bases with no gene match: 7. The CDR3 sequence is 14 residues long. From germline, CDR1 is LGHDT and CDR2 YNNKEL (reference sequence). The CDR3 DNA is TGTGCCAGCAGCCATACCGCCGGGACAGCTGAAGCTTTCTTT. This gives the protein CASSHTAGTAEAFF.

DNA for the CDR3: TGTGCCAGCAGCTTAGCGTCAGGGGGCGGGATGAACACTGAAGCTTTCTTT. Its translation: CASSLASGGGMNTEAFF. V is TRBV7-6 and J is TRBJ1-1; the match to TRBD1 covers 8 bases. CDR3 length equals 17 residues. Germline V lookup: CDR1 SGHVS, CDR2 FNYEAQ. V dropped 0 bases and J dropped 0; count of bases not matched to a gene: 6.

The chain carries TRBV5-1 and TRBJ2-3; 9 positions agree with TRBD1. V gave up 0 bases and J gave up 6 bases; unmatched junction bases: 5. Germline values: CDR1 SGHRS, CDR2 YFSETQ. The CDR3 is 15 amino acids. CDR3 sequence (DNA): TGCGCCAGCAGCTTGGGTACAGGGGGCCCGGATACGCAGTATTTT. Amino acids: CASSLGTGGPDTQYF.

The chain links TRBV5-1 to TRBJ2-4, with 8 positions matching TRBD2. The CDR3 is 18 amino acids. Germline values: CDR1 SGHRS, CDR2 YFSETQ. The trim removed 0 bases at V and 1 base at J, leaving 9 bases unmatched. The CDR3 DNA reads TGCGCCAGCAGCTTGGCCGAAAGCGGGGGCTTTGCCAAAAACATTCAGTACTTC. Translation gives CASSLAESGGFAKNIQYF.

The V and J genes are TRBV5-4 and TRBJ2-7, with TRBD2 matching over 8 bases. Germline values: CDR1 SGHNT, CDR2 YYREEE (reference sequence). CDR3 size: 15 residues. After removal of 0 bases from V and 7 bases from J, the junction contained 9 bases not matched to a gene. The CDR3 DNA reads as TGTGCCAGCAGCTTGGTTCCAGCGGGAGAGGTGGAGCAGTACTTC. The encoded protein is CASSLVPAGEVEQYF.

The chain recombines TRBV7-2 with TRBJ2-7; possibly TRBD2 for D (5 bases). The germline V gene encodes CDR1 SGHTA and CDR2 FQGNSA. This CDR3 spans 12 amino acids. Trimming cost V 6 bases and J 6 bases, with 12 bases left between them. This chain's CDR3 is CASRRGLGEQYF. The CDR3 region has the DNA TGTGCCAGCAGGCGAGGGTTAGGCGAGCAGTACTTC.

This clone was seen once. This chain joins TRBV12-3 or TRBV12-4 and TRBJ2-5; a possible D gene is TRBD2 (5 bases). The CDR3 extends over 13 amino acids. Trimming removed 5 bases from V and 2 bases from J, with 9 bases in between. The CDR3 sequence is CASSALAQETQYF. Here the CDR3 DNA reads TGTGCCAGCAGTGCCCTAGCACAAGAGACCCAGTACTTC.

This clone was seen more than once but under ten times. The chain uses TRBV3-1 (or the pseudogene TRBV3-2) and TRBJ1-3; unclear D gene. V was trimmed by 4 bases and J by 3 bases, leaving 16 bases between them. Germline-derived CDR1 and CDR2 are LGHDT and YNNKEL (reference sequence). The CDR3 runs to 16 residues. CDR3 nucleotides: TGTGCCAGCAGCCCCTTGAGTGCCGGTAGTGGAAACACCATATATTTT. Amino acid sequence: CASSPLSAGSGNTIYF.

A single count supports this clone. This chain links TRBV10-2 with TRBJ1-4; no clear D gene. Trimming removed 6 bases at V and 4 bases at J, with 9 bases between. This CDR3 has 13 amino acids. The V gene's germline CDR1 is WSHSY and CDR2 SAAADI. DNA of the CDR3: TGCGCCAGCAGGATAGCGGGTAATGAAAAACTGTTTTTT. Translating it yields CASRIAGNEKLFF.

The genes are TRBV27 and TRBJ1-5; 9 nucleotides match TRBD1. The CDR3 totals 16 residues. CDR1 and CDR2 from the germline V gene are MNHEY and SMNVEV (reference sequence). V trimming: 5 bases; J trimming: 4 bases; junction bases outside the gene matches: 9. CDR3 loop: CASSEQGAGGNQPQHF. As DNA, the CDR3 is TGTGCCAGCAGTGAACAGGGGGCAGGAGGTAATCAGCCCCAGCATTTT.

The rearrangement uses TRBV19 and TRBJ2-1; 8 bases are a match to TRBD2. The CDR3 consists of 14 residues. Losses at the gene ends were 6 bases for V and 7 bases for J; bases not matched to a gene: 8. Germline V lookup: CDR1 LNHDA, CDR2 SQIVND (reference sequence). The CDR3 region has the DNA TGTGCCAGTAGCTTCCAGCGGGAGATAAATGAGCAGTTCTTC. Translation gives CASSFQREINEQFF.

This chain links TRBV6-1 with TRBJ1-1; TRBD1 might be the D (5 bases). V lost 4 bases to trimming and J lost 7 bases, with 25 bases between them. Germline V gene sequence: CDR1 MNHNS, CDR2 SASEGT. This CDR3 region has 17 residues. The CDR3 nucleotides read TGTGCCAGCAGTGTTATTTGGGGGGTGGGAGGTTCGAATGAAGCTTTCTTT. It yields the protein CASSVIWGVGGSNEAFF.